The text below deals with one T cell receptor beta chain. Antigen: not known. The sample comes from a study of cytomegalovirus exposure and HLA in healthy donors. General study findings and limits: Within an earlier analysis, most TCR beta V segments proved productive either about 90% or about 30% of the time. Donor immune exposure was known only as CMV serostatus.

The PCR employed 60 Vbeta primers together with 13 Jbeta primers. The authors' processing: Unique TCR beta chains numbered 80 million to 95 million in a later analysis, with around 11 million shared. Method: immunoSEQ multiplex PCR; TCRdb's copy keeps in-frame clones and lacks some. From that table come the V and J calls and clone size; the DNA was used to work out D and trimming. The sample contains roughly 120,000 clones, roughly four fifths of which appear only once. This CDR3 has 19 amino acids. Germline loops: CDR1 SGHTA, CDR2 FQGNSA. V gave up 1 base and J gave up 1 base; unmatched junction bases: 8.

Sequenced: PBMCs. The chain recombines TRBV7-2 with TRBJ2-1; 12 nucleotides agree with TRBD2. The clonotype was recovered from a male donor in good health and CMV-seropositive. This CDR3 reads CASSLGLAGGKPSYNEQFF. In DNA, the CDR3 is TGTGCCAGCAGCTTAGGTCTAGCGGGAGGGAAACCTTCCTACAATGAGCAGTTCTTC.